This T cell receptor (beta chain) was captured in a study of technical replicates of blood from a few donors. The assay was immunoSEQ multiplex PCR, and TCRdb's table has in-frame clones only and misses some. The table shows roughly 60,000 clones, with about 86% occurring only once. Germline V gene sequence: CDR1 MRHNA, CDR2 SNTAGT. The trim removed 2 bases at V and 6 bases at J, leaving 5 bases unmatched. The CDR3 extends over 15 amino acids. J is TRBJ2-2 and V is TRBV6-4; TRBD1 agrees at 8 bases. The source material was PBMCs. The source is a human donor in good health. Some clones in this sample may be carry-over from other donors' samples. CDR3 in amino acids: CASSDQGAMAGELFF. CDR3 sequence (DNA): TGTGCCAGCAGTGACCAGGGGGCAATGGCCGGGGAGCTGTTTTTT.